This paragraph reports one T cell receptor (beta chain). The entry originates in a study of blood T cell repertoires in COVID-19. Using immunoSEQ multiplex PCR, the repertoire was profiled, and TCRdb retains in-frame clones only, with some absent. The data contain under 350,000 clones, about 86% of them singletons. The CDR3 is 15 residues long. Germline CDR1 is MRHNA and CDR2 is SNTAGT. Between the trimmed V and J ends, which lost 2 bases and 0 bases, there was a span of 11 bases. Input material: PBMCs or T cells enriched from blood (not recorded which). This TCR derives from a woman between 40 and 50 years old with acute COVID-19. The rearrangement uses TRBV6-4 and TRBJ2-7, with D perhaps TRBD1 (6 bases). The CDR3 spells CASSDDRKPSYEQYF. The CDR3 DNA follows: TGTGCCAGCAGTGACGACAGGAAGCCCTCCTACGAGCAGTACTTC.